Listed below are T cell receptor beta chains from one sample, sequenced in a study of CD8 T cells in ankylosing spondylitis. Each CDR3 protein is one row after TCRdb ran MiXCR on the 5' RACE reads. The table includes a few hundred thousand distinct CDR3 sequences, more than 15% detected once. Material: blood, either unsorted or a sorted T cell fraction (not recorded which). The receptor source for this set is a male donor with ankylosing spondylitis. Both conserved end residues are part of each CDR3. D genes are given only for firm matches. Clone size, where shown, is once, few, many, or a class for clones that have expanded.

>TRBV3-1|TRBJ1-5|-|-
TGTGCCAGCAGCCAAGATAGGGTGCAGCCCCAGCATTTT
CASSQDRVQPQHF
>TRBV6-1|TRBJ1-2|-|-
TGTGCCAGCAGCGTTCGGGACACCTCCTATGGCTACACCTTC
CASSVRDTSYGYTF
>TRBV20-1|TRBJ2-7|-|-
TGCAGTGCGCAAGGCAACCCCACGAGCTCCTACGAGCAGTACTTC
CSAQGNPTSSYEQYF
>TRBV6-1|TRBJ2-5|-|-
TGTGCCAGCAGGAAGGGCCTCGGAGGGGAGACCCAGTACTTC
CASRKGLGGETQYF
>TRBV11-2|TRBJ1-1|-|-
TGTGCCAGCAGCTTAGACCAACAGGGCCGGAGGACTGAAGCTTTCTTT
CASSLDQQGRRTEAFF
>TRBV12-3/TRBV12-4|TRBJ2-5|TRBD2|-
TGTGCCAGCAGGCTAGCGGGAGCCGAGACCCAGTACTTC
CASRLAGAETQYF
>TRBV20-1|TRBJ1-2|-|few
TGCAGTGCTAGAGCCCCGGGGGGACACTATGGCTACACCTTC
CSARAPGGHYGYTF
>TRBV5-1|TRBJ2-7|TRBD1|-
TGCGCCAGCAGCCTAGGAGGGACAGGAACCTCCTACGAGCAGTACTTC
CASSLGGTGTSYEQYF
>TRBV6-2/TRBV6-3|TRBJ2-2|-|-
TGTGCCAGCAGCCGCCGACAGGTTCCCGGGGAGCTGTTTTTT
CASSRRQVPGELFF
>TRBV30|TRBJ1-1|-|-
TGTGCCTGGAGTCCTCCCCTTACGAGTGAAGCTTTCTTT
CAWSPPLTSEAFF
>TRBV2|TRBJ2-3|-|-
TGTGCCAGCAACCAAAAGCGGACAGATACGCAGTATTTT
CASNQKRTDTQYF
>TRBV28|TRBJ2-7|-|-
TGTGCCAGCAGTTTAAGTGGGAGTTCCGAGCAGTACTTC
CASSLSGSSEQYF
>TRBV12-3/TRBV12-4|TRBJ2-7|-|few
TGTGCCAGCAGTTCCCATACAGGGAACTACGAGCAGTACTTC
CASSSHTGNYEQYF
>TRBV5-1|TRBJ2-6|TRBD1|-
TGCGCCAGCAGCTTCGGGACAGGGAGCTTCACTGGGGCCAACGTCCTGACTTTC
CASSFGTGSFTGANVLTF
>TRBV7-9|TRBJ2-1|-|-
TGTGCCAGCAGCTTAGGGAGGGCCGCCTACAATGAGCAGTTCTTC
CASSLGRAAYNEQFF
>TRBV7-2|TRBJ2-7|-|-
TGTGCCAGCAGCTCCCGAACGGGGTCGGTGGAGCAGTACTTC
CASSSRTGSVEQYF
>TRBV7-2|TRBJ2-7|-|-
TGTGCCAGCAGCCCTTACGGACTACAAAACGAGCAGTACTTC
CASSPYGLQNEQYF
>TRBV20-1|TRBJ1-1|-|few
TGCAGTGCGAAGACGGGGCGCAGGATTATTGAAGCTTTCTTT
CSAKTGRRIIEAFF